The 27 T cell receptor beta chains in this list originate from one sample, sequenced in a study of T cell changes during pregnancy in multiple sclerosis. The protocol was immunoSEQ multiplex PCR, while the TCRdb copy is restricted to in-frame clones and leaves out a portion. The sample lists 70,000 to 100,000 clones, almost 95% occurring once. The material sequenced was peripheral blood, taken in the third trimester of pregnancy. The receptor source for this set is a female donor with multiple sclerosis, enrolled in a pregnancy study.

V is TRBV7-9 and J is TRBJ2-3; the match to TRBD2 covers 8 bases. Per the germline V gene, CDR1 is SEHNR and CDR2 is FQNEAQ (reference sequence). The junction had 11 bases not matched to a gene; V was cut back by 5 bases and J by 1 base. The CDR3 sequence is 17 residues long. CDR3 protein: CASSPTGGRRGTDTQYF. CDR3 DNA sequence: TGTGCCAGCAGCCCCACCGGCGGGAGGAGGGGCACAGATACGCAGTATTTT.

This chain connects TRBV5-1 to TRBJ1-1; no clear D gene. This CDR3 has 13 amino acids. Trimming removed 1 base at V and 1 base at J, with 5 bases between. Looked up from germline, CDR1 is SGHRS and CDR2 is YFSETQ. CDR3 amino acids: CASSLWQNTEAFF. The CDR3 nucleotides are TGCGCCAGCAGCTTGTGGCAGAACACTGAAGCTTTCTTT. The full variable domain, completed using reference TRBV5-1 and TRBJ1-1, is KAGVTQTPRYLIKTRGQQVTLSCSPISGHRSVSWYQQTPGQGLQFLFEYFSETQRNKGNFPGRFSGRQFSNSRSEMNVSTLELGDSALYLCASSLWQNTEAFFGQGTRLTVV.

The V call is TRBV27, the J call TRBJ2-3; D is possibly TRBD2 (5 bases). Per germline, CDR1 MNHEY and CDR2 SMNVEV (reference sequence). V lost 4 bases and J lost 3, with 14 bases in between. The CDR3 loop spans 15 amino acids. The CDR3 reads CASSSLGEKTDTQYF. The CDR3 DNA reads as TGTGCCAGCAGTTCCCTGGGAGAAAAGACAGATACGCAGTATTTT.

The DNA for the CDR3 is TGTGCCAGCAGTTCAAACAGGGGGGCTAGCGAAAAACTGTTTTTT. The encoded protein is CASSSNRGASEKLFF. V gene TRBV27 combines with J gene TRBJ1-4; 8 nucleotides match TRBD1. V shed 4 bases, J shed 8 bases, and the junction held 9 bases outside the gene matches. CDR1 and CDR2 from the germline V gene are MNHEY and SMNVEV (reference sequence). The CDR3 is 15 amino acids.

V and J are TRBV19 and TRBJ2-1; D not resolved. The CDR3 runs 11 residues. Trimming removed 7 bases at V and 4 bases at J, with 5 bases between. Per germline, CDR1 LNHDA and CDR2 SQIVND (reference sequence). The CDR3 region is CASKEYNEQFF. As DNA, the CDR3 is TGTGCCAGTAAGGAGTACAATGAGCAGTTCTTC.

This rearrangement joins TRBV7-2 to TRBJ1-4; TRBD1 might be the D (6 bases). The V gene lost 5 bases and the J gene lost 12 bases, with 22 bases spanning the gap. In germline, CDR1 is SGHTA, CDR2 FQGNSA. CDR3 size: 15 residues. This chain's CDR3 is CASSPVRQEDKELFF. In DNA form, the CDR3 reads TGTGCCAGCAGCCCGGTACGACAGGAGGATAAGGAACTGTTTTTT.

The rearrangement links TRBV10-3 to TRBJ2-7; TRBD2 aligns across 7 bases. The CDR3 loop spans 14 amino acids. With 3 bases clipped from V and 2 bases from J, the junction kept 4 bases outside the gene matches. The germline gives CDR1 ENHRY, CDR2 SYGVKD. CDR3 sequence (DNA): TGTGCCATCAGTGAAAAGCGGGACGCCTACGAGCAGTACTTC. Amino acids: CAISEKRDAYEQYF.

The V call is TRBV4-2, the J call TRBJ2-5; 10 positions match TRBD2. V dropped 5 bases and J dropped 1; count of bases not matched to a gene: 7. The CDR3 has 16 amino acids. Germline CDR1 reads LGHNA; CDR2 reads YNFKEQ. CDR3 coding DNA: TGTGCCAGCAGCGCTGCTAGCGGGAGTTTCCAAGAGACCCAGTACTTC. Translating gives CASSAASGSFQETQYF.

The chain has TRBV5-1 and TRBJ2-6; no reliable D call. The CDR3 sequence is 16 residues long. CDR1 and CDR2 (germline): SGHRS, YFSETQ. Trimming shortened V by 4 bases and J by 0 bases, and 11 bases separated the two germline ends. CDR3 sequence: CASSPHFLSGANVLTF. The CDR3 DNA reads as TGCGCCAGCAGCCCTCACTTCCTCTCTGGGGCCAACGTCCTGACTTTC.

This clone was picked up one time. The chain links TRBV15 to TRBJ2-1; 12 nucleotides line up with TRBD2. The CDR3 has 14 amino acids. Per germline, CDR1 LNHNV and CDR2 YYDKDF (reference sequence). Losses at the gene ends were 3 bases for V and 8 bases for J; bases not matched to a gene: 2. The CDR3 nucleotides are TGTGCCACCAGCAGGACTAGCGGGAGCGATGAGCAGTTCTTC. It codes for CATSRTSGSDEQFF.

V gene TRBV19 combines with J gene TRBJ2-5, with TRBD1 matching 8 bases. Trimming cost V 4 bases and J 5 bases; bases outside gene matches: 9. The CDR3 contains 15 residues. Germline assignment: CDR1 LNHDA and CDR2 SQIVND (reference sequence). The CDR3 spells CASSRLGQGVETQYF. The DNA of the CDR3 is TGTGCCAGTAGTAGGCTCGGACAGGGTGTGGAGACCCAGTACTTC.

The chain recombines TRBV5-1 with TRBJ2-7; 10 nucleotides match TRBD2. Germline V gives CDR1 SGHRS, CDR2 YFSETQ. V was pared by 4 bases and J by 0 bases, with 13 bases of the junction left unmatched. This CDR3 contains 18 residues. CDR3 DNA: TGCGCCAGCAGCGCCTGGGGGGCTAGCGGGAGCCTCTCCTACGAGCAGTACTTC. It is translated as CASSAWGASGSLSYEQYF.

This sequence joins TRBV28 and TRBJ2-3, with D tentatively TRBD1 (5 bases). Germline lookup yields CDR1 MDHEN and CDR2 SYDVKM. V gave up 7 bases and J gave up 5 bases, with 25 bases separating them. The CDR3 covers 17 residues. The CDR3 protein is CASTQLQGADKGDTQYF. CDR3 in DNA: TGTGCCAGCACCCAATTACAAGGGGCTGATAAGGGAGATACGCAGTATTTT.

The rearrangement uses TRBV27 and TRBJ2-4, with TRBD2 matching over 7 bases. CDR3 length equals 15 residues. The ends lost 1 base at V and 9 bases at J; junction bases unmatched: 9. CDR1 MNHEY and CDR2 SMNVEV come from the germline V gene (reference sequence). The CDR3 DNA follows: TGTGCCAGCAGTTTATTAGCTAGCGGCGGGGTCATTCAGTACTTC. It translates to CASSLLASGGVIQYF.

This clone has just one count. The chain uses TRBV27 and TRBJ2-7, with D possibly being TRBD2 (5 bases). Deletions cut 11 bases from V and 2 bases from J, with 16 bases between. Germline V gene data show CDR1 as MNHEY and CDR2 as SMNVEV (reference sequence). CDR3 length: 13 residues. The CDR3 DNA reads as TGTGCCTCGAGCCCGGGAAAGACCTACGAGCAGTACTTC. Translation: CASSPGKTYEQYF.

The CDR3 coding sequence is TGCGCCAGCAGCCTATGGGACAGGGGGGCATCGGCGGGTGAAAAACTGTTTTTT. Protein sequence: CASSLWDRGASAGEKLFF. The genes are TRBV4-1 and TRBJ1-4; the match to TRBD1 covers 11 bases. Germline CDR1 MGHRA, CDR2 YSYEKL. V shed 4 bases, J shed 7 bases, and the junction held 14 bases outside the gene matches. The CDR3 spans 18 residues.

This clone was counted once. The chain uses TRBV4-1 and TRBJ2-7, with TRBD1 identical over 10 bases. This CDR3 region has 19 residues. CDR1 MGHRA and CDR2 YSYEKL come from the germline V gene. V trimming: 0 bases; J trimming: 3 bases; junction bases outside the gene matches: 14. CDR3 sequence: CASSQDRVVTGGPYYEQYF. The CDR3 bases are TGCGCCAGCAGCCAAGATAGGGTCGTGACAGGGGGCCCCTACTACGAGCAGTACTTC.

In this sample, this clone turned up once. This chain joins TRBV10-1 and TRBJ2-7; a weak D match, TRBD2 (5 bases). Germline V gene data show CDR1 as WNHNN and CDR2 as SYGVQD (reference sequence). CDR3 length: 17 amino acids. Trimming removed 0 bases from V and 3 bases from J, with 18 bases in between. CDR3 DNA: TGCGCCAGCAGTGAGTCCGCGGGTAACGAGCTCTACTACGAGCAGTACTTC. Amino acid sequence: CASSESAGNELYYEQYF.

This chain joins TRBV6-1 and TRBJ1-5; the D gene is possibly TRBD1 (5 bases). This CDR3 is built from 15 residues. Deletions cut 6 bases from V and 2 bases from J, with 14 bases between. The germline V gene encodes CDR1 MNHNS and CDR2 SASEGT. The CDR3 DNA reads TGTGCCAGCAGCGCGGGGGGGTTTGGCAATCAGCCCCAGCATTTT. This sequence encodes CASSAGGFGNQPQHF.

The rearrangement links TRBV29-1 to TRBJ2-2; 7 bases fit TRBD2. The CDR3 length is 15 residues. Germline CDR1 is SQVTM and CDR2 is ANQGSEA. The V segment lost 3 bases and the J segment 5 bases; nucleotides outside the gene matches: 9. The chain's CDR3 is CSVEEAGAQTGELFF. The CDR3 DNA reads as TGCAGCGTTGAGGAGGCGGGAGCCCAAACCGGGGAGCTGTTTTTT.

The CDR3 nucleotides read TGTGCCAGCAGTTTCACGGGTAAACCCTTGAACACTGAAGCTTTCTTT. As protein: CASSFTGKPLNTEAFF. This rearrangement joins TRBV27 to TRBJ1-1; no clear D gene. The CDR3 consists of 16 residues. The germline V and J ends were trimmed by 3 bases and 0 bases, with 14 bases remaining between them. Germline V gene sequence: CDR1 MNHEY, CDR2 SMNVEV (reference sequence).

This clone was detected only a few times. The rearrangement links TRBV6-6 to TRBJ1-2; D is unresolved. Per the germline V gene, CDR1 is MNHNY and CDR2 is SVGAGI (reference sequence). The CDR3 is 14 residues long. Trimming took 2 bases from V and 6 from J, leaving 13 bases between them. CDR3 in DNA: TGTGCCAGCAGTTACCGCCCCCCGGGAGATGGCTACACCTTC. Translation gives CASSYRPPGDGYTF.

The V call is TRBV5-4, the J call TRBJ2-3; 15 nucleotides match TRBD2. Germline assignment: CDR1 SGHNT and CDR2 YYREEE (reference sequence). The V segment lost 4 bases and the J segment 1 base; nucleotides outside the gene matches: 4. The CDR3 is 17 amino acids. The CDR3 DNA reads as TGTGCCAGCAGCCGGACTAGCGGGAGGGGCGGCACAGATACGCAGTATTTT. This codes for CASSRTSGRGGTDTQYF.

V usage is TRBV6-5 and J usage is TRBJ2-7, with 9 bases lining up with TRBD2. The CDR3 is 13 residues long. Trimming removed 8 bases from V and 3 bases from J; junction bases left unmatched: 5. Germline V lookup: CDR1 MNHEY, CDR2 SVGAGI. CDR3 DNA sequence: TGTGCCAGCGGACGTAGCGGGAGCTACGAGCAGTACTTC. Residues: CASGRSGSYEQYF.

The rearrangement links TRBV5-1 to TRBJ1-2; possible D gene TRBD1, 5 bases. The germline CDR1 and CDR2 sequences are SGHRS and YFSETQ. The CDR3 is made up of 16 amino acids. Trimming cost V 2 bases and J 4 bases, with 18 bases left between them. The CDR3 nucleotides read TGCGCCAGCAGCTTCGGTGTTGGGGGGAAGAGCTATGGCTACACCTTC. Encoded protein: CASSFGVGGKSYGYTF.

The CDR3 bases are TGTGCCAGCAGCCAGGGACTAGCGCCCGTTCGGGGCACAGATACGCAGTATTTT. It encodes CASSQGLAPVRGTDTQYF. The chain links TRBV7-6 to TRBJ2-3, with 10 bases matching TRBD2. The J segment lost 1 base and the V segment lost 5 bases, leaving 12 bases of the junction unmatched. CDR1 is SGHVS, CDR2 FNYEAQ, per germline. This CDR3 region has 18 residues.

V usage is TRBV19 and J usage is TRBJ1-5, with 7 nucleotides matching TRBD1. The trim removed 2 bases at V and 2 bases at J, leaving 3 bases unmatched. Germline V lookup: CDR1 LNHDA, CDR2 SQIVND (reference sequence). CDR3 size: 15 residues. In DNA, the CDR3 is TGTGCCAGTAGTATATTTGGGACAGGCAATCAGCCCCAGCATTTT. Protein sequence: CASSIFGTGNQPQHF.